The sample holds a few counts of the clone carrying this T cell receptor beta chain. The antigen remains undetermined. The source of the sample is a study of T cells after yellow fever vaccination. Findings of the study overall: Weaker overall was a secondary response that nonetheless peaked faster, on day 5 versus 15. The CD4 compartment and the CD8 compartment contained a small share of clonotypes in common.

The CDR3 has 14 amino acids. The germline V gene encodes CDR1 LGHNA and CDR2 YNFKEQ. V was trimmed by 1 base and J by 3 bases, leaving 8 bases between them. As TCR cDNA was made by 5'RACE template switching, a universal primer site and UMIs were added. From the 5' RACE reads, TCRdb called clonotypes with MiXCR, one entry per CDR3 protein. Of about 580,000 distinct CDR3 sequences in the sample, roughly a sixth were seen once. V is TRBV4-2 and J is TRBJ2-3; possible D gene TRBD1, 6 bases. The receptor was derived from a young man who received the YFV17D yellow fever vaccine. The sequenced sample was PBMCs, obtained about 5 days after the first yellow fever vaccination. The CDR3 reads CASSQVQGTDTQYF. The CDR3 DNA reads TGTGCCAGCAGCCAAGTTCAGGGGACAGATACGCAGTATTTT.